This T cell receptor beta chain derives from a study of CD8+ T cells in alopecia areata. In each case, RNA was isolated and then reverse transcribed into cDNA as the sequencing template. Sequencing was performed with immunoSEQ multiplex PCR; in TCRdb, only in-frame clones are kept and a portion is missing. This table holds some 200,000 clones, under 60% found once. Points from the study as a whole: Whether baseline CD8+ expansion is linked to response remains uncertain, given a single nonresponder. Persistence in scalp and blood during tofacitinib was observed for many expanded lesional clones.

CDR1 and CDR2 from the germline V gene are MNHNY and SVGAGI (reference sequence). The CDR3 consists of 14 residues. Points on this clone: As yet, its antigen is unknown.

Noted treatment: oral pan-JAK inhibitor, 5-10 mg twice daily. Punch biopsies of lesional scalp, plus peripheral blood, were taken from alopecia areata patients. This receptor was identified in a human donor with alopecia areata. This rearrangement joins TRBV6-6 to TRBJ2-5, with 7 positions matching TRBD1. TRBJ2-7 matches the DNA end more closely, so the J call is doubtful. The sequences come from CD8+ T cells sorted from blood, collected at week 24, from a patient treated with tofacitinib. CDR3: CASSSTGPTYEQYF. In DNA, the CDR3 is TGTGCCAGCAGTTCGACAGGGCCTACCTACGAGCAGTACTTC.